These 9 T cell receptor beta chains were sequenced from one sample in a study of shared clonotypes between healthy human individuals (dated by TCRdb to 2020 to 2021). The library was made by the immunoSEQ multiplex PCR assay. TCRdb stores this immuneACCESS table with in-frame sequences only. Part of the clones is absent; in the studies checked, under half of the shortfall reflects unresolved V genes, and no reason is known for the rest. Within this sample are over a million clones, with 78% of them counted one time only. The top ten constitute more than 0.55% of the sample. Material: memory CD4+ T cells from PBMCs. The cell subset or site label for this specimen denotes: CD45RA-negative fraction. Receptors originate from a man younger than 35 in good health. Some clones in this sample may be carry-over from other donors' samples.

The chain joins TRBV27 to TRBJ2-7; TRBD1 or TRBD2 may be the D gene (7 bases each). The CDR3 length is 14 residues. The germline V gene has CDR1 MNHEY and CDR2 SMNVEV (reference sequence). Trimming shortened V by 8 bases and J by 6 bases, and 20 bases separated the two germline ends. CDR3 sequence (DNA): TGTGCCAGCCGGGACCCCAGGGGGAGGGGCGAGCAGTACTTC. This gives the protein CASRDPRGRGEQYF.

In DNA, the CDR3 is TGTGCCAGCAGTTTAGGATATAGGGGGCGTTATAGCAATCAGCCCCAGCATTTT. Its translation: CASSLGYRGRYSNQPQHF. This sequence joins TRBV28 and TRBJ1-5, with 7 positions matching TRBD1. The CDR3 covers 18 residues. V gave up 2 bases and J gave up 0 bases; unmatched junction bases: 10. Germline CDR1 reads MDHEN; CDR2 reads SYDVKM.

In this sample, this clone turned up once. The V and J genes are TRBV14 and TRBJ2-7; D might be TRBD1 (5 bases). The CDR3 length is 13 residues. The V end was cut by 3 bases, the J end by 4 bases, with 10 bases between. Per the germline V gene, CDR1 is SGHDN and CDR2 is FVKESK. As DNA, the CDR3 is TGTGCCAGCAGCCACACCCGACAGTACGAGCAGTACTTC. Amino acids: CASSHTRQYEQYF.

The rearrangement links TRBV7-9 to TRBJ2-1; unclear D gene. V was pared by 5 bases and J by 9 bases, with 14 bases between. The CDR3 has 13 amino acids. Germline loops: CDR1 SEHNR, CDR2 FQNEAQ (reference sequence). As DNA, the CDR3 is TGTGCCAGCAGCCCCTCCCCCAGATTTGAGCAGTTCTTC. This sequence encodes CASSPSPRFEQFF.

This chain connects TRBV6-1 to TRBJ1-1, with D perhaps TRBD1 (5 bases). The CDR3 runs to 15 residues. Germline assignment: CDR1 MNHNS and CDR2 SASEGT. Trimming took off 6 bases at V and 7 bases at J, with 21 bases between the two ends. This CDR3 is CASSYRKVGEGEAFF. The DNA of the CDR3 is TGTGCCAGCAGCTACAGGAAGGTGGGCGAAGGTGAAGCTTTCTTT.

This rearrangement joins TRBV5-1 to TRBJ2-7, with 9 bases lining up with TRBD1. The germline gives CDR1 SGHRS, CDR2 YFSETQ. The CDR3 covers 15 residues. The ends lost 0 bases at V and 4 bases at J; junction bases unmatched: 5. The CDR3 loop reads CASSLGGTGMYEQYF. The DNA of the CDR3 is TGCGCCAGCAGCTTGGGCGGGACAGGGATGTACGAGCAGTACTTC.

The chain joins TRBV19 to TRBJ1-1; 7 bases align to TRBD1. This CDR3 contains 16 residues. V lost 3 bases, J lost 5 bases, and 12 bases stayed unmatched. Germline assignment: CDR1 LNHDA and CDR2 SQIVND (reference sequence). The chain's CDR3 is CASSMLTGTSFTEAFF. Here the CDR3 DNA reads TGTGCCAGTAGTATGTTGACAGGGACATCCTTTACTGAAGCTTTCTTT.

The gene calls are TRBV6-5 and TRBJ2-5; 7 nucleotides agree with TRBD1. Germline-derived CDR1 and CDR2 are MNHEY and SVGAGI. This CDR3 region has 13 residues. V gave up 5 bases and J gave up 11 bases; unmatched junction bases: 11. CDR3 loop: CASSPPGQFFQYF. Written as DNA, the CDR3 is TGTGCCAGCAGTCCCCCGGGACAGTTCTTTCAGTACTTC.

The chain links TRBV7-2 to TRBJ2-7; TRBD2 matches 15 bases. CDR3 size: 13 residues. V was clipped by 6 bases and J by 6 bases; unmatched bases: 0. Germline V gene data show CDR1 as SGHTA and CDR2 as FQGNSA. The CDR3 reads CASRGLAGGEQYF. In nucleotides, the CDR3 is TGTGCCAGCAGGGGACTAGCGGGAGGCGAGCAGTACTTC.